This T cell receptor beta chain was observed in a study of T cell changes during pregnancy in multiple sclerosis. Method: immunoSEQ multiplex PCR; TCRdb's copy keeps in-frame clones and lacks some. The sample holds some 60,000 clones, 75% to 90% seen once. V was trimmed by 4 bases and J by 1 base, leaving 10 bases between them. Germline CDR1 SGHKS, CDR2 YYEKEE (reference sequence). CDR3 length: 14 residues. This clone appeared a single time. The sequence derives from a female donor with multiple sclerosis, enrolled in a pregnancy study. This sample comprised peripheral blood, obtained after pregnancy. The V and J genes are TRBV5-5 and TRBJ2-3; TRBD1 might be the D (6 bases). CDR3 DNA sequence: TGTGCCAGCAGCCCAGGGGTTCGCACAGATACGCAGTATTTT. It codes for CASSPGVRTDTQYF.